This section outlines one T cell receptor (beta chain) sequence together with its context. In the source study's methods: Estimated nucleated cell counts came from reference gene primer amplification. Sequencing was performed with immunoSEQ multiplex PCR; in TCRdb, only in-frame clones are kept and a portion is missing. V, J and clone size are those of that table, while D and trimming were read from the DNA. The table has 300,000 to 400,000 clones, roughly 90% seen once. The data originate from a study of blood T cell repertoires in COVID-19. On the study more broadly: Samples representing acute and convalescent COVID-19 were sourced from the United States, Italy and Spain. From T cells, B-cell-depleted T cells, or PBMCs came the material, which was cDNA or gDNA.

While infection was still active, Seattle patients were enrolled and then followed longitudinally. Germline CDR1 is KGHSH and CDR2 is LQKENI. The CDR3 extends over 15 amino acids. Losses at the gene ends were 3 bases for V and 4 bases for J; bases not matched to a gene: 5. Sequencing input: peripheral blood. This receptor was taken from a woman aged 55 to 70 with COVID-19, enrolled during active disease. The rearrangement joins TRBV18 to TRBJ1-5; TRBD1 agrees at 8 bases. The CDR3 bases are TGTGCCAGCTCACCTAACCGACAGGGGAATCAGCCCCAGCATTTT. Its protein product is CASSPNRQGNQPQHF.